The 5 T cell receptor beta chains in this list originate from one sample, sequenced in a study of cytomegalovirus exposure and HLA in healthy donors. TCRdb's table, derived via immunoSEQ multiplex PCR, lists solely in-frame clones and lacks some. The sample shows roughly 150,000 clones, approximately 84% of them seen only once. Sample: PBMCs. The origin of the receptors is a man in his thirties or forties in good health and CMV-seropositive.

The J gene is TRBJ2-1, the V gene TRBV10-3, with 8 bases matching TRBD2. This CDR3 region has 13 residues. Germline V lookup: CDR1 ENHRY, CDR2 SYGVKD. After removal of 7 bases from V and 10 bases from J, the junction contained 9 bases not matched to a gene. The chain's CDR3 is CAITPSGSNEQFF. The DNA of the CDR3 is TGTGCCATCACTCCAAGCGGGAGCAACGAGCAGTTCTTC.

The chain uses TRBV7-8 and TRBJ2-7; 7 positions agree with TRBD1. The CDR3 length is 15 residues. J was trimmed by 6 bases and V by 4 bases; bases with no gene match: 12. CDR1 and CDR2 from the germline V gene are SGHVS and FQNEAQ. The CDR3 loop reads CASSSFLQGVGEQYF. The CDR3 nucleotides are TGTGCCAGCAGCTCTTTTTTGCAGGGGGTCGGCGAGCAGTACTTC.

This clone was seen a handful of times. J is TRBJ1-2 and V is TRBV18; 10 bases are shared with TRBD1. J was trimmed by 6 bases and V by 3 bases; bases with no gene match: 4. Germline-derived CDR1 and CDR2 are KGHSH and LQKENI. The CDR3 consists of 14 residues. CDR3 sequence reads: CASSPGGQGNGYTF. The DNA of the CDR3 is TGTGCCAGCTCACCGGGGGGACAGGGGAATGGCTACACCTTC.

The chain combines TRBV2 with TRBJ2-5; 15 bases map to TRBD2. Germline assignment: CDR1 SNHLY and CDR2 FYNNEI. This CDR3 is built from 16 residues. After removal of 6 bases from V and 0 bases from J, the junction contained 2 bases not matched to a gene. The CDR3 sequence is CASSGLAGGYQETQYF. The CDR3 DNA is TGTGCCAGCAGCGGACTAGCGGGGGGGTACCAAGAGACCCAGTACTTC.

The J gene is TRBJ1-2, the V gene TRBV7-9; 8 nucleotides line up with TRBD1. Germline trimming cut 1 base from V and 4 bases from J; bases unmatched to any gene: 8. CDR1 is SEHNR and CDR2 is FQNEAQ in the germline V gene (reference sequence). This CDR3 spans 16 amino acids. The CDR3: CASSLEAGGLGYGYTF. The CDR3 DNA is TGTGCCAGCAGCTTAGAGGCAGGGGGCCTGGGCTATGGCTACACCTTC.